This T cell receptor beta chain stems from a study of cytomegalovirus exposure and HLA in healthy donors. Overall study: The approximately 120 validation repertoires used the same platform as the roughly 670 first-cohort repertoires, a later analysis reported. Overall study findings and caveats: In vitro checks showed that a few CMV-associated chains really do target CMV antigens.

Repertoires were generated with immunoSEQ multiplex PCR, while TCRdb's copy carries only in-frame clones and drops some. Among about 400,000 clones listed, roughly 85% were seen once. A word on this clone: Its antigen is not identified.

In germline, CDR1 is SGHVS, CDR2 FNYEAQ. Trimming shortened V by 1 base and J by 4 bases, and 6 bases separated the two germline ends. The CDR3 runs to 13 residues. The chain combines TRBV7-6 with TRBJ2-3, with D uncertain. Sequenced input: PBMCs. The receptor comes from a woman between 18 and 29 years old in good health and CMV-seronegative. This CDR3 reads CASSLERSDTQYF. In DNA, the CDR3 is TGTGCCAGCAGCTTAGAGAGATCAGATACGCAGTATTTT.